This is a list of T cell receptor beta chains from one sample in a study of Ad26.COV2.S vaccination and SARS-CoV-2 variants. Clones were sequenced by immunoSEQ multiplex PCR, and TCRdb holds only the in-frame ones, with some missing. This sample carries approximately 400,000 clones, approximately 83% of them seen once, and the ten largest clones take about 7.4%. This sample comprised peripheral blood, obtained in a trial of Ad26.COV2.S vaccine versus placebo. These receptors were taken from a person between 18 and 60 years old who received the Ad26.COV2.S COVID-19 vaccine or a placebo. Each CDR3 is given with its conserved first and last residue. D genes are given only for firm matches. For some rows the clone size is stated as once, few or many, or as a class when expanded; others skip it.

V gene	clone size	J gene	D gene	CDR3 protein	CDR3 DNA
TRBV18	-	TRBJ1-1	-	CASSPRREAFF	TGTGCCAGCTCACCGAGACGGGAGGCTTTCTTT
TRBV11-1	-	TRBJ2-3	-	CASSLTDTQYF	TGTGCCAGCAGCTTGACAGATACGCAGTATTTT
TRBV18	few	TRBJ1-2	-	CASSPLQDVNYGYTF	TGTGCCAGCTCACCACTGCAGGATGTGAACTATGGCTACACCTTC
TRBV10-2	-	TRBJ2-1	-	CASSRDGPLSEQFF	TGCGCCAGCAGTCGGGACGGCCCCCTTAGTGAGCAGTTCTTC
TRBV7-8	-	TRBJ1-1	-	CASSYVAVAPAAFF	TGTGCCAGCTCCTATGTTGCGGTGGCGCCGGCAGCTTTCTTT
TRBV4-1	-	TRBJ2-1	TRBD1	CASKRQGARTDIQFF	TGCGCCAGTAAGAGACAGGGGGCGCGAACCGATATCCAGTTCTTC
TRBV6-5	-	TRBJ1-2	TRBD1	CASRTTGQGYGYTF	TGTGCCAGCAGAACGACGGGACAGGGCTATGGCTACACCTTC
TRBV7-9	-	TRBJ1-4	-	CASSLGGRGEKLFF	TGTGCCAGCAGCCTAGGAGGGAGAGGAGAAAAACTGTTTTTT
TRBV5-1	-	TRBJ2-7	-	CASGPDLGEQYF	TGCGCCAGCGGCCCAGATCTCGGAGAGCAGTACTTC
TRBV18	-	TRBJ2-3	TRBD1	CASSPQSGTASTDTQYF	TGTGCCAGCTCACCGCAGTCCGGGACAGCGAGCACAGATACGCAGTATTTT
TRBV4-2	-	TRBJ1-2	-	CASSPEGNYGYTF	TGTGCCAGCAGCCCAGAGGGTAACTATGGCTACACCTTC
TRBV10-3	-	TRBJ1-1	-	CAISESKQPFEAFF	TGTGCCATCAGTGAGTCTAAACAACCCTTTGAAGCTTTCTTT
TRBV24-1	once	TRBJ2-1	TRBD2	CATETGTSGGYNEQFF	TGTGCCACGGAAACCGGGACTAGCGGGGGCTACAATGAGCAGTTCTTC
TRBV10-1	-	TRBJ2-3	TRBD1	CARKQGDTQYF	TGCGCCAGAAAACAGGGGGATACGCAGTATTTT
TRBV7-3	once	TRBJ2-3	-	CASSPGDAWDTQYF	TGTGCCAGCAGCCCCGGGGACGCTTGGGATACGCAGTATTTT
TRBV2	-	TRBJ1-5	TRBD1	CASSERGLQPQHF	TGTGCCAGCAGTGAAAGGGGGCTACAGCCCCAGCATTTT
TRBV5-4	-	TRBJ2-3	TRBD1	CASSSTPGQGVDTQYF	TGTGCCAGCAGCTCAACACCGGGACAGGGGGTAGATACGCAGTATTTT
TRBV29-1	-	TRBJ1-2	-	CSVEGAGGVTF	TGCAGCGTTGAGGGCGCTGGGGGTGTTACCTTC
TRBV5-4	-	TRBJ2-2	TRBD1	CASSPGQVRGGELFF	TGTGCCAGCAGCCCCGGACAGGTCAGAGGCGGGGAGCTGTTTTTT
TRBV4-2	few	TRBJ2-5	-	CASSQVSSEAGETQYF	TGTGCCAGCAGCCAAGTCTCTAGCGAGGCTGGAGAGACCCAGTACTTC
TRBV7-6	-	TRBJ2-1	-	CASSHPSARSYNEQFF	TGTGCCAGCAGCCATCCTAGCGCCCGCTCCTACAATGAGCAGTTCTTC
TRBV7-2	-	TRBJ1-1	-	CASSLLVGEAFF	TGTGCCAGCAGCTTACTCGTTGGAGAAGCTTTCTTT
TRBV6-2/TRBV6-3	-	TRBJ2-7	TRBD1	CASSYGQGHYYEQYF	TGTGCCAGCAGTTACGGACAGGGGCACTACTACGAGCAGTACTTC
TRBV5-3	-	TRBJ2-3	TRBD2	CARSFTGGSDTQYF	TGTGCCAGAAGCTTCACGGGAGGTAGCGATACGCAGTATTTT
TRBV9	-	TRBJ2-2	-	CASSAPGLVGGELFF	TGTGCCAGCAGCGCCCCGGGATTGGTAGGCGGGGAGCTGTTTTTT
TRBV5-5	-	TRBJ1-5	-	CASSSVSGGNQPQHF	TGTGCCAGCAGTTCCGTAAGTGGCGGCAATCAGCCCCAGCATTTT
TRBV6-1	-	TRBJ2-7	-	CASSDSLGGGGAYEQYF	TGTGCCAGCAGTGATTCCCTTGGGGGAGGGGGAGCCTACGAGCAGTACTTC
TRBV5-4	-	TRBJ2-7	-	CASSLGDRSYEQYF	TGTGCCAGCAGCTTGGGGGACCGCTCCTACGAGCAGTACTTC
TRBV11-2	few	TRBJ1-1	-	CASSLGIQQGAAFF	TGTGCCAGCAGCTTAGGGATCCAACAGGGAGCGGCTTTCTTT
TRBV3-1/TRBV3-2	-	TRBJ1-1	-	CASSQVRRGATEAFF	TGTGCCAGCAGCCAAGTTCGTAGGGGGGCAACTGAAGCTTTCTTT
TRBV19	once	TRBJ1-2	-	CASSIERRSGYTF	TGTGCCAGTAGTATAGAAAGGAGGAGTGGCTACACCTTC
TRBV6-2/TRBV6-3	-	TRBJ1-5	TRBD1	CASSYPQRTGNQPQHF	TGTGCCAGCAGTTATCCCCAACGGACAGGTAATCAGCCCCAGCATTTT
TRBV20-1	few	TRBJ1-5	-	CSVGLQPQHF	TGCAGTGTGGGCCTCCAGCCCCAGCATTTT
TRBV13	-	TRBJ2-7	-	CASSSPGYEQYF	TGTGCCAGCAGCTCCCCCGGGTACGAGCAGTACTTC
TRBV10-3	once	TRBJ2-1	TRBD1	CAMSGTGAKGDEQFF	TGTGCCATGAGCGGCACAGGGGCCAAGGGCGATGAGCAGTTCTTC
TRBV5-4	-	TRBJ2-5	-	CASSLPGKETQYF	TGTGCCAGCAGCTTGCCGGGAAAAGAGACCCAGTACTTC
TRBV24-1	-	TRBJ1-6	TRBD1	CATSDPGQEGSPLHF	TGTGCCACCAGTGATCCGGGACAGGAGGGTTCACCCCTCCACTTT